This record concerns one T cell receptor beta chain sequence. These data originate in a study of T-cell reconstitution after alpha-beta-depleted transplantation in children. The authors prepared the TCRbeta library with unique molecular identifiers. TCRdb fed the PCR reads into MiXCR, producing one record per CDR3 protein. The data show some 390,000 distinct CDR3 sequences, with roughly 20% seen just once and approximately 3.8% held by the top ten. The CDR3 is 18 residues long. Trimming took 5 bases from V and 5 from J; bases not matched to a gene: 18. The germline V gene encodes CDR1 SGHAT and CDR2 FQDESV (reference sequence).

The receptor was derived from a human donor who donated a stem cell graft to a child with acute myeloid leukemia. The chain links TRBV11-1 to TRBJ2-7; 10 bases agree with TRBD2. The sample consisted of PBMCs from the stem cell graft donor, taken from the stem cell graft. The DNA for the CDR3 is TGTGCCAGCAGCACGTGGGGGAGGAGGACTAGCGGTCCCAACGAGCAGTACTTC. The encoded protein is CASSTWGRRTSGPNEQYF.